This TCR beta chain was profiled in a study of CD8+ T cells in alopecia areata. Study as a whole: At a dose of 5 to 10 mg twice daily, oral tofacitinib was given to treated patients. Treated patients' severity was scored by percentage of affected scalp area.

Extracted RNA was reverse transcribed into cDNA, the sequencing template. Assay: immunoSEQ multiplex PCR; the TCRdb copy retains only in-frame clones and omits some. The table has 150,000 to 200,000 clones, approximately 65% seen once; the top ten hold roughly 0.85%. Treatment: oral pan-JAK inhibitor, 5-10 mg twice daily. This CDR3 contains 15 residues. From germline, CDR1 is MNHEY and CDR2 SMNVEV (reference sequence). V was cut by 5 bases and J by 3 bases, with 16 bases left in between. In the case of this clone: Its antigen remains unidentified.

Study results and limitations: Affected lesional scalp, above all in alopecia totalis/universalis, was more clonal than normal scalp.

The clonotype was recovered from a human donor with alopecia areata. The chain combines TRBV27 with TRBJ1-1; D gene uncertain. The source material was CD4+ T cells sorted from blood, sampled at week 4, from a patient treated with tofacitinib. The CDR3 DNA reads TGTGCCAGCAGTCCCCGTGGGGTGGAGGACACTGAAGCTTTCTTT. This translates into CASSPRGVEDTEAFF.